This is a list of T cell receptor beta chains from one sample in a study of response to subunit inactivated influenza vaccine. One entry per CDR3 protein, called by TCRdb with MiXCR from the RT-PCR reads. In the table there are approximately 250,000 distinct CDR3 sequences, approximately 12% of which are singletons. The specimen was non-naive T cells sorted from PBMCs, collected 14 to 15 days before vaccination. The receptors derive from a man over 45 who received an inactivated influenza vaccine. Both conserved end residues are part of each CDR3. D genes are given only for firm matches. Expanded clones get a size class; other rows say once, few or many, or leave the size out.

D gene	clone size	V gene	J gene	CDR3 protein	CDR3 DNA
NA	few	TRBV5-1	TRBJ2-5	CASSLSGPNRETQYF	TGCGCCAGCAGCCTTAGCGGACCTAATCGAGAGACCCAGTACTTC
NA	NA	TRBV5-1	TRBJ2-7	CASSPDRPYEQYF	TGCGCCAGCAGCCCCGACAGGCCCTACGAGCAGTACTTC
TRBD2	few	TRBV28	TRBJ2-1	CASSFGGSSVNEQFF	TGTGCCAGCAGTTTCGGCGGGAGTTCGGTCAATGAGCAGTTCTTC
NA	few	TRBV2	TRBJ2-3	CASSEYPSASTDTQYF	TGTGCCAGCAGTGAATATCCTAGCGCCAGCACAGATACGCAGTATTTT
NA	NA	TRBV9	TRBJ2-3	CASSVEVSTDTQYF	TGTGCCAGCAGCGTAGAAGTTAGCACAGATACGCAGTATTTT
NA	once	TRBV5-1	TRBJ2-2	CASSLDRVGTGELFF	TGCGCCAGCAGCTTGGACAGGGTGGGCACCGGGGAGCTGTTTTTT
TRBD1	NA	TRBV5-6	TRBJ2-1	CDSSFDRAYNEQVF	TGTGACAGCAGCTTTGACAGGGCCTACAATGAGCAGGTCTTC
NA	few	TRBV28	TRBJ2-1	CASRGWGQAGNEQFF	TGTGCCAGCAGAGGGTGGGGGCAGGCGGGCAATGAGCAGTTCTTC
NA	few	TRBV7-8	TRBJ1-5	CASSSRPVDQPQHF	TGTGCCAGCAGCTCCCGACCGGTGGATCAGCCCCAGCATTTT
TRBD1	few	TRBV4-2	TRBJ2-7	CASSQGDRGWDEQYF	TGTGCCAGCAGCCAAGGGGACAGGGGGTGGGACGAGCAGTACTTC
TRBD1	many	TRBV29-1	TRBJ2-5	CSVEGTAQETQYF	TGCAGCGTTGAGGGGACAGCACAAGAGACCCAGTACTTC
NA	many	TRBV3-1	TRBJ2-5	CASSQERQHQETQYF	TGTGCCAGCAGCCAAGAAAGGCAGCACCAAGAGACCCAGTACTTC
NA	NA	TRBV2	TRBJ2-1	CASSEGQLVYNEQFF	TGTGCCAGCAGTGAAGGACAGTTGGTCTACAATGAGCAGTTCTTC
NA	few	TRBV12-3/TRBV12-4	TRBJ2-1	CASSFSQPFNEQFF	TGTGCCAGCAGTTTCTCACAGCCTTTCAATGAGCAGTTCTTC
NA	many	TRBV29-1	TRBJ2-3	CSVVRLSDTQYF	TGCAGCGTTGTCAGGCTATCAGATACGCAGTATTTT
TRBD1	NA	TRBV3-1	TRBJ1-4	CASSPLGQEGFEKLFF	TGTGCCAGCAGCCCCCTAGGACAGGAAGGTTTCGAAAAACTGTTTTTT
TRBD2	NA	TRBV6-2/TRBV6-3	TRBJ2-7	CASSRRLAGSIYEQYF	TGTGCCAGCAGCCGACGACTAGCGGGGAGTATCTACGAGCAGTACTTC
TRBD2	NA	TRBV6-2/TRBV6-3	TRBJ2-7	CASSWTSGGPYEQYF	TGTGCCAGCAGCTGGACTAGCGGGGGACCCTACGAGCAGTACTTC
NA	few	TRBV10-3	TRBJ2-5	CAISLTPEETQYF	TGTGCCATCAGTCTCACTCCGGAAGAGACCCAGTACTTC
TRBD1	NA	TRBV9	TRBJ2-1	CASSVDRGNEQFF	TGTGCCAGCAGCGTGGACAGGGGAAATGAGCAGTTCTTC
NA	NA	TRBV4-1	TRBJ2-1	CASSRIQLGRGPNEQFF	TGCGCCAGCAGCCGAATTCAGCTCGGGCGGGGACCGAATGAGCAGTTCTTC
NA	NA	TRBV30	TRBJ2-6	CAGHRAAGANVLTF	TGTGCCGGCCACAGGGCAGCCGGGGCCAACGTCCTGACTTTC
NA	few	TRBV28	TRBJ1-3	CASSLPAGNTIYF	TGTGCCAGCAGTTTACCTGCGGGAAACACCATATATTTT
TRBD2	many	TRBV2	TRBJ2-2	CASSVYILAGGNTGELFF	TGTGCCAGCAGTGTTTATATACTAGCGGGAGGGAACACCGGGGAGCTGTTTTTT
NA	NA	TRBV5-1	TRBJ2-7	CASSQGHGGEQYF	TGCGCCAGCAGCCAGGGACATGGTGGCGAGCAGTACTTC
NA	NA	TRBV9	TRBJ1-1	CASSVGGPATEAFF	TGTGCCAGCAGCGTAGGGGGGCCTGCTACTGAAGCTTTCTTT
NA	few	TRBV9	TRBJ1-1	CASSVEGENTEAFF	TGTGCCAGCAGCGTAGAAGGCGAGAACACTGAAGCTTTCTTT
TRBD1	many	TRBV5-1	TRBJ2-7	CASSKDRVGNEQYF	TGCGCCAGCAGCAAAGACAGGGTGGGGAACGAGCAGTACTTC
NA	few	TRBV6-1	TRBJ2-2	CASSGLANTGELFF	TGTGCCAGCAGCGGACTGGCGAACACCGGGGAGCTGTTTTTT
NA	many	TRBV20-1	TRBJ1-1	CSAVLGQLNTEAFF	TGCAGTGCTGTCCTCGGACAGCTGAACACTGAAGCTTTCTTT
NA	many	TRBV30	TRBJ2-1	CAWSGKGVLNQFF	TGTGCCTGGAGTGGTAAAGGTGTTCTGAACCAGTTCTTC
TRBD2	NA	TRBV7-2	TRBJ2-5	CASSYVAGALETQYF	TGTGCCAGCAGCTACGTAGCGGGAGCACTTGAGACCCAGTACTTC
NA	few	TRBV5-6	TRBJ2-4	CASSLTRRGSWNIQYF	TGTGCCAGCAGTCTTACCCGGAGGGGTTCGTGGAACATTCAGTACTTC
TRBD1	NA	TRBV27	TRBJ2-7	CASSGQGRSYEQYF	TGTGCCAGCAGCGGACAGGGTCGCTCCTACGAGCAGTACTTC
NA	NA	TRBV6-1	TRBJ2-7	CASSQNRPYEQYF	TGTGCCAGCAGCCAGAATAGGCCCTACGAGCAGTACTTC
NA	NA	TRBV9	TRBJ2-3	CASSDGLSNTDTQYF	TGTGCCAGCAGCGATGGACTTTCAAACACAGATACGCAGTATTTT
NA	NA	TRBV3-1	TRBJ2-1	CASSQVPGLGVVGEQFF	TGTGCCAGCAGCCAAGTACCGGGACTGGGGGTCGTCGGTGAGCAGTTCTTC
TRBD2	many	TRBV7-8	TRBJ2-1	CASSLEGGLAGVQQFF	TGTGCCAGCAGCTTAGAGGGGGGCCTAGCGGGCGTTCAGCAGTTCTTC
NA	few	TRBV20-1	TRBJ1-1	CSASEDRNTEAFF	TGCAGTGCTAGCGAGGACAGGAACACTGAAGCTTTCTTT
NA	many	TRBV18	TRBJ2-5	CASSPRGEETQYF	TGTGCCAGCTCACCTCGGGGTGAAGAGACCCAGTACTTC
TRBD1	NA	TRBV5-1	TRBJ1-5	CASSLTGGVQPQHF	TGCGCCAGCAGCTTGACAGGGGGCGTACAGCCCCAGCATTTT
NA	many	TRBV7-8	TRBJ2-5	CASSTRAEMMVETQYF	TGTGCCAGCAGCACCCGAGCGGAGATGATGGTGGAGACCCAGTACTTC
TRBD1	NA	TRBV6-2/TRBV6-3	TRBJ2-1	CASSFQGVEQFF	TGTGCCAGCAGTTTCCAGGGGGTTGAGCAGTTCTTC
NA	NA	TRBV5-6	TRBJ2-7	CASGLVFGNTGTGPEQYF	TGTGCCAGCGGCTTGGTTTTTGGGAACACAGGGACGGGGCCCGAGCAGTACTTC
NA	few	TRBV3-1	TRBJ2-6	CASSQRPSRRAGANVLTF	TGTGCCAGCAGCCAACGACCGTCGCGTAGGGCTGGGGCCAACGTCCTGACTTTC
TRBD2	few	TRBV5-1	TRBJ2-1	CASSQGASGGNEQFF	TGCGCCAGCAGCCAGGGGGCTAGCGGGGGCAATGAGCAGTTCTTC
NA	NA	TRBV5-1	TRBJ2-7	CASSFGTTIYEQYF	TGCGCCAGCAGCTTTGGGACAACTATCTACGAGCAGTACTTC